The rows below give T cell receptor beta chains drawn from one sample of a study of blood T cell repertoires in COVID-19. Assay: immunoSEQ multiplex PCR; the TCRdb copy retains only in-frame clones and omits some. The sample consists of about 400,000 clones, 70% to 90% of them appearing once. The sample taken for sequencing was PBMCs or T cells enriched from blood (not recorded which). Receptor source: a woman in her thirties or forties with acute COVID-19. Both conserved end residues are part of each CDR3. The order of the fields is J gene, clone size, V gene, D gene, CDR3 protein, CDR3 DNA. A D gene is named only where the DNA matches it firmly. Clone size is not always given. Where it is, it says once, few, many or a class for expanded clones.

TRBJ1-3	.	TRBV5-4	TRBD1	CASSLGQGHSGNTIYF	TGTGCCAGCAGCTTGGGACAGGGCCACTCTGGAAACACCATATATTTT
TRBJ2-5	few	TRBV10-3	TRBD2	CAISEWGGETQYF	TGTGCCATCAGTGAGTGGGGAGGGGAGACCCAGTACTTC
TRBJ2-1	once	TRBV24-1	.	CATSDFSGDEQFF	TGTGCCACCAGTGATTTTTCGGGGGATGAGCAGTTCTTC
TRBJ1-4	.	TRBV19	TRBD1	CASSTGQGKLFF	TGTGCCAGTAGTACCGGACAGGGAAAACTGTTTTTT
TRBJ1-5	.	TRBV5-1	TRBD1	CASSWTGDSNQPQHF	TGCGCCAGCAGTTGGACAGGGGATAGCAATCAGCCCCAGCATTTT
TRBJ2-7	.	TRBV19	TRBD1	CASSMQGQGFEQYF	TGTGCCAGTAGTATGCAAGGACAGGGCTTCGAGCAGTACTTC
TRBJ2-5	few	TRBV15	.	CATGSGHGQETQYF	TGTGCCACTGGTTCGGGACACGGCCAAGAGACCCAGTACTTC
TRBJ1-6	.	TRBV6-5	TRBD1	CASSSSTGAINSPLHF	TGTGCCAGCAGTTCGTCGACAGGGGCCATAAATTCACCCCTCCACTTT
TRBJ2-1	.	TRBV5-4	TRBD2	CASSLGVAGANNEQFF	TGTGCCAGCAGCTTGGGGGTAGCGGGGGCTAACAATGAGCAGTTCTTC
TRBJ2-5	.	TRBV12-3/TRBV12-4	.	CASSSGPGETQYF	TGTGCCAGCAGTTCCGGGCCGGGGGAGACCCAGTACTTC
TRBJ1-1	.	TRBV11-2	.	CASSLLSQGTEAFF	TGTGCCAGCAGCTTACTCAGCCAGGGCACTGAAGCTTTCTTT
TRBJ2-5	.	TRBV9	.	CASSVSPEVTQYF	TGTGCCAGCAGCGTTTCCCCAGAGGTGACCCAGTACTTC
TRBJ2-6	once	TRBV5-4	TRBD2	CASRQGVAGGLSGANVLTF	TGTGCCAGCAGGCAGGGCGTGGCGGGGGGGCTATCTGGGGCCAACGTCCTGACTTTC
TRBJ1-2	.	TRBV5-8	.	CASSWNRDNYGYTF	TGTGCCAGCAGCTGGAACAGGGATAACTATGGCTACACCTTC
TRBJ2-7	.	TRBV7-8	TRBD1	CASNRDRGTYEQYF	TGTGCCAGCAACCGGGACAGGGGGACCTACGAGCAGTACTTC
TRBJ1-2	.	TRBV10-2	.	CASSESLGGGYTF	TGCGCCAGCAGTGAGTCATTAGGAGGAGGCTACACCTTC
TRBJ1-1	few	TRBV7-9	.	CASSIKQVSTEAFF	TGTGCCAGCAGCATAAAACAGGTATCAACTGAAGCTTTCTTT
TRBJ2-3	.	TRBV5-6	TRBD1	CASSLGQGVDTQYF	TGTGCCAGCAGCCTCGGACAGGGAGTAGATACGCAGTATTTT
TRBJ1-1	.	TRBV4-2	.	CASSQDGEGAEAFF	TGTGCCAGCAGCCAAGATGGGGAGGGGGCTGAAGCTTTCTTT
TRBJ2-3	.	TRBV3-1/TRBV3-2	.	CASRRRGLAGDTQYF	TGTGCCAGCAGACGAAGGGGGCTAGCGGGCGATACGCAGTATTTT
TRBJ1-2	.	TRBV12-2	.	CASRLGVFYYGYTF	TGTGCAAGTCGCTTAGGAGTTTTCTACTATGGCTACACCTTC
TRBJ2-7	once	TRBV27	.	CASSLRQVVYEQYF	TGTGCCAGCAGTTTAAGGCAGGTGGTGTACGAGCAGTACTTC
TRBJ1-6	few	TRBV2	.	CATLPGGNSPLHF	TGTGCCACTCTACCGGGGGGGAATTCACCCCTCCACTTT
TRBJ2-1	.	TRBV10-3	.	CAISRGNEQFF	TGTGCCATCAGTCGGGGTAATGAGCAGTTCTTC
TRBJ2-1	.	TRBV30	.	CAWSVEVRYNEQFF	TGTGCCTGGAGTGTAGAGGTCCGATACAATGAGCAGTTCTTC
TRBJ2-3	.	TRBV10-3	TRBD1	CAIKSGTGDPDTQYF	TGTGCCATCAAGAGCGGGACAGGGGACCCAGATACGCAGTATTTT
TRBJ1-2	.	TRBV29-1	TRBD1	CSVADRGFIADYGYTF	TGCAGCGTGGCGGACAGGGGCTTCATAGCTGACTATGGCTACACCTTC
TRBJ2-3	.	TRBV27	.	CASSLLLGGGTDTQYF	TGTGCCAGCAGTTTGTTGCTGGGGGGTGGCACAGATACGCAGTATTTT
TRBJ2-3	.	TRBV18	TRBD1	CASSPPQGARTDTQYF	TGTGCCAGCTCACCACCTCAGGGGGCTCGGACAGATACGCAGTATTTT
TRBJ1-1	.	TRBV7-6	TRBD1	CASSAGTGETEAFF	TGTGCCAGCAGCGCTGGGACAGGGGAGACTGAAGCTTTCTTT
TRBJ2-1	.	TRBV20-1	.	CSAPRPGEQFF	TGCAGTGCCCCCCGCCCGGGTGAGCAGTTCTTC
TRBJ1-5	.	TRBV19	.	CASSGSNQPQHF	TGTGCCAGTAGCGGGAGCAATCAGCCCCAGCATTTT
TRBJ1-5	.	TRBV6-5	.	CASSQGPDQPQHF	TGTGCCAGCAGTCAGGGCCCCGATCAGCCCCAGCATTTT
TRBJ2-1	.	TRBV20-1	.	CSASEAASYNEQFF	TGCAGTGCTAGTGAGGCGGCATCCTACAATGAGCAGTTCTTC
TRBJ1-2	once	TRBV7-9	TRBD1	CASSPGQGNGYTF	TGTGCCAGCAGCCCGGGACAGGGGAATGGCTACACCTTC
TRBJ2-1	.	TRBV7-8	TRBD2	CASSLVVPGGSSYNEQFF	TGTGCCAGCAGCTTGGTAGTTCCCGGGGGGAGCTCCTACAATGAGCAGTTCTTC
TRBJ2-5	.	TRBV24-1	.	CATTSGAGEAQYF	TGTGCCACCACGTCCGGGGCAGGGGAAGCCCAGTACTTC
TRBJ2-7	.	TRBV4-2	TRBD2	CASRELAGGPEHEQYF	TGTGCCAGCAGAGAACTAGCGGGGGGGCCTGAGCACGAGCAGTACTTC
TRBJ2-1	.	TRBV5-6	.	CASSPDGIEGFGYEQFF	TGTGCCAGCAGCCCGGATGGTATTGAGGGATTTGGGTATGAGCAGTTCTTC
TRBJ1-2	.	TRBV18	.	CASSPRGLLYGYTF	TGTGCCAGCTCACCAAGAGGACTGCTCTATGGCTACACCTTC
TRBJ1-2	.	TRBV2	TRBD1	CASSASGTGFNYGYTF	TGTGCCAGCAGTGCCTCCGGGACAGGGTTTAACTATGGCTACACCTTC
TRBJ1-5	few	TRBV5-8	.	CASSLGINQPQHF	TGTGCCAGCAGCTTGGGTATAAATCAGCCCCAGCATTTT
TRBJ2-2	.	TRBV5-1	TRBD2	CASSQVAGGNTGELFF	TGCGCCAGCAGCCAGGTAGCGGGGGGCAACACCGGGGAGCTGTTTTTT
TRBJ2-5	few	TRBV20-1	.	CSASVTRRNKETQYF	TGCAGTGCTAGTGTAACTAGGAGGAACAAAGAGACCCAGTACTTC